This TCR beta chain was captured by sequencing in a study of patients and donors after allogeneic stem cell transplantation. MiXCR, applied by TCRdb to the RT-PCR reads, yields one record per CDR3 protein. Found here are about 70,000 distinct CDR3 sequences, about 25% of them singletons; the top ten hold about a quarter. This CDR3 contains 15 residues. V was shortened by 2 bases and J by 2 bases, with 7 bases between the two germline ends. The chain joins TRBV12-3 or TRBV12-4 to TRBJ2-6; D may correspond to TRBD1 or TRBD2 (5 bases each). The source material was blood, either unsorted or a sorted T cell fraction (not recorded which). The sequence was collected from a human donor who was either an allogeneic HSCT recipient or a stem cell or donor lymphocyte infusion donor (not recorded which). It is not recorded whose cells these are; they may come from a transplant donor. The CDR3 region is CASSLRGAGANVLTF. The CDR3 DNA follows: TGTGCCAGCAGTTTAAGAGGGGCTGGGGCCAACGTCCTGACTTTC.